This T cell receptor (beta chain) came from a study of cytomegalovirus exposure and HLA in healthy donors. This clone was detected once. PCR employed 60 Vbeta and 13 Jbeta primers. The assay was immunoSEQ multiplex PCR, and TCRdb's table has in-frame clones only and misses some. This table has about 160,000 clones, 60% to 85% appearing once. V was clipped by 0 bases and J by 3 bases, with 18 bases between them. The CDR3 contains 18 residues. Germline-derived CDR1 and CDR2 are LGHNA and YSLEER. The chain recombines TRBV4-3 with TRBJ2-1, with a possible D match to TRBD2 (5 bases). The sequenced sample was PBMCs. The sequence came from a man aged 35 to 55 in good health and CMV-seropositive. For the CDR3, the DNA is TGCGCCAGCAGCCAAGAAAAATTCCAGAGGACTCACTACAATGAGCAGTTCTTC. Translated: CASSQEKFQRTHYNEQFF.